This entry is about one T cell receptor (beta chain). Its antigen is undetermined. The entry originates in a study of cytomegalovirus exposure and HLA in healthy donors. Study observations and caveats: For presence/absence analyses, sequencing depth was assumed to be roughly uniform across donors. Later on, an analysis tied 15,000 to 20,000 TCR beta sequences to HLA alleles at 0.05 false discovery rate.

Trimming left V 2 bases short and J 8 bases short, with 6 bases between. The CDR3 sequence is 11 residues long. Germline CDR1 reads SGHTA; CDR2 reads FQGNSA. The PCR made use of 60 Vbeta and 13 Jbeta primers. Produced via immunoSEQ multiplex PCR; TCRdb's table is partial and in-frame only. The data show more than 110,000 clones, under 85% seen once. The sequence derives from a man aged 18-30 years in good health and CMV-seronegative. V is TRBV7-2 and J is TRBJ1-2; D may be TRBD1 (5 bases). Sequences were obtained from PBMCs. CDR3 coding DNA: TGTGCCAGCAGCTTAAGGGGAGGCTACACCTTC. It encodes CASSLRGGYTF.